Given below is one T cell receptor (beta chain) in context. Its antigen is currently unknown. The sample comes from a study of human T cells and chemical hapten exposure. The CDR3 extends over 14 amino acids. With 5 bases removed from V and 3 bases from J, the gap between germline ends came to 13 bases. Germline V gives CDR1 MGHRA, CDR2 YSYEKL. Study-level points and caveats: With alopecia, donors may have immune responses unlike healthy people's.

Each CDR3 protein is one row after TCRdb ran MiXCR on the RACE reads. The table has around 120,000 distinct CDR3 sequences, approximately 14% seen once. The time point is: patch test 1, 2 weeks after DPC sensitization. Treatment: therapeutic diphenylcyclopropenone sensitization with weekly scalp DPC. The TCR sequence derives from a man aged 18-30 years with alopecia areata. Some clones in this sample may be carry-over from other donors' samples. The material was whole blood, obtained in connection with sensitization to the hapten diphenylcyclopropenone (DPC). The chain links TRBV4-1 to TRBJ1-1, with D tentatively TRBD1 (5 bases). This CDR3 is CASSIFGGYTEAFF. CDR3 DNA: TGCGCCAGCAGCATTTTTGGGGGATACACTGAAGCTTTCTTT.